The clone carrying this T cell receptor (beta chain) was observed a few times. Its target is not known. This record belongs to a study of blood T cells in healthy people across ages. Donors each provided roughly 11 milliliters of peripheral blood. Each sample gave at least 7 million isolated PBMCs. Through a sample-barcoded 5' primer and a J-beta primer mix, a second PCR was run for roughly 6 to 12 cycles. Researchers report that a template-switch adaptor with 12 random nucleotides tagged each cDNA molecule. TCRdb reprocessed the 5' RACE reads via MiXCR and lists one record per CDR3 protein. The repertoire holds 750,000 to 950,000 distinct CDR3 sequences, with roughly 50% as singletons. Findings and caveats of the study: The donors' CMV status was not determined, possibly confounding changes in expanded clonotypes.

Deletions cut 4 bases from V and 14 bases from J, with 26 bases between. Germline-derived CDR1 and CDR2 are SGHRS and YFSETQ. The CDR3 extends over 15 amino acids. The chain has TRBV5-1 and TRBJ2-3; no definite D call. The specimen sequenced was blood. The sequence was obtained from a man older than 75 in good health. The CDR3 region has the DNA TGCGCCAGCAGCCCCCATCCCGTCGCGGCCCGCCAGGCGTATTTT. It codes for CASSPHPVAARQAYF.